This record concerns one TCR beta chain sequence. Presence of unique molecular identifiers characterized the TCR beta cDNA libraries. Each CDR3 protein gets one entry after TCRdb re-called the PCR reads with MiXCR. The repertoire has about 570,000 distinct CDR3 sequences, 34% of them found once; the top ten carry about 6%. This record belongs to a study of post-analysis software for immune sequencing data. This TCR was recovered from a girl aged 2 to 17 with multiple sclerosis. Material for sequencing was blood.

The CDR3 DNA sequence: TGCAGTGTTACGATACTCGGGGGACTCAGCTTGGGCAACACTGAAGCTTTCTTT. Translation gives CSVTILGGLSLGNTEAFF. The chain combines TRBV20-1 with TRBJ1-1; perhaps TRBD1 as D (5 bases). The V and J ends lost 7 bases and 2 bases respectively, with 29 bases between them. Germline lookup yields CDR1 DFQATT and CDR2 SNEGSKA (reference sequence). The CDR3 totals 18 residues.